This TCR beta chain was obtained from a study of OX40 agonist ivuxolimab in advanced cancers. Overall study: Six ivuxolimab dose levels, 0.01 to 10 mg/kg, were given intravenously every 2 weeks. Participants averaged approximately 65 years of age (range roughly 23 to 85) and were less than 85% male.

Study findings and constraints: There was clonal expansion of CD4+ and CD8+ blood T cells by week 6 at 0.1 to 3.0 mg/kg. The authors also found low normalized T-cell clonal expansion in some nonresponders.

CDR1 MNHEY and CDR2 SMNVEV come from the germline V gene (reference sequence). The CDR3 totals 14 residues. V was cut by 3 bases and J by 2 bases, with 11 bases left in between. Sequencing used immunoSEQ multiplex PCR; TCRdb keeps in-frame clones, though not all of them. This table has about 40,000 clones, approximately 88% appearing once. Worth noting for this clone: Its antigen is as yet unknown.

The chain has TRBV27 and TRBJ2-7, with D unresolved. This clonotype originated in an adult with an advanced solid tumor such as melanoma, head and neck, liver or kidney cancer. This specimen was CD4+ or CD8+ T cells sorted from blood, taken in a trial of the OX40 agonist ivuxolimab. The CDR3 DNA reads TGTGCCAGCAGTTTTTCGGCAGAACCCTACGAGCAGTACTTC. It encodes CASSFSAEPYEQYF.